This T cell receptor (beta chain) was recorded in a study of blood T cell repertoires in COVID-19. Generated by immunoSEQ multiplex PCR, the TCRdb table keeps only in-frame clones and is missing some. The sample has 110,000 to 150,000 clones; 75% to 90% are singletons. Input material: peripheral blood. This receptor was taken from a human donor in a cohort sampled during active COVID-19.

CDR3 residues: CASSLAATGPYEQYF. CDR3 DNA sequence: TGTGCCAGCAGTTTGGCCGCGACAGGGCCCTACGAGCAGTACTTC. The rearrangement uses TRBV28 and TRBJ2-7; the match to TRBD1 covers 7 bases. Trimming removed 3 bases from V and 2 bases from J; junction bases left unmatched: 7. Germline V gene sequence: CDR1 MDHEN, CDR2 SYDVKM. This CDR3 is built from 15 residues.